The clone carrying this TCR beta chain has just one count. Its antigen is currently unknown. The sample is drawn from a study of blood T cells in healthy people across ages. Study observations and caveats: A roughly linear fall in TCR beta diversity per million T cells was seen with increasing age. Researchers said unsorted PBMCs prevented a conclusive naive versus antigen-experienced comparison.

A second PCR of about 6 to 11 cycles used a sample-barcoded 5' primer and a J-beta primer mix. The template-switch adaptor was a 5' adaptor with 12 random nucleotides. It tagged each cDNA molecule. TCRdb reprocessed the 5' RACE reads with MiXCR, giving one entry per CDR3 protein. The sample has under 2,000,000 distinct CDR3 sequences, 40% to 55% seen once. The V end lost 0 bases, the J end lost 8 bases, and 16 bases lay between the germline ends. From germline, CDR1 is LGHNA and CDR2 YNFKEQ. CDR3 length: 16 amino acids. The J gene is TRBJ1-4, the V gene TRBV4-2, with unresolved D. The receptor was derived from a woman in her thirties or forties in good health. Sample: blood. The CDR3, as DNA: TGTGCCAGCAGCCAAGAAAATGGGCTCATGGGAGAAAAACTGTTTTTT. Its translation: CASSQENGLMGEKLFF.